The 14 T cell receptor delta chains below all came from one sample that was sequenced in a study of gamma-delta T cells after stem cell transplantation. TCRdb re-called the RT-PCR reads using CATT. The sample has about 1,200 delta-chain clones, more than 1.5% seen once. Sample: gamma-delta T cells. These receptors were collected from a human donor. It is not recorded whose cells these are; they may come from a transplant donor.

This clone has just a few counts. The protein given by TCRdb reflects a much larger clone and differs at residue 6 from this DNA's translation, likely from a read error; the protein shown is the DNA's translation. The V and J genes are TRDV2 and TRDJ1, with TRDD3 identical over 8 bases. V gave up 0 bases and J gave up 6 bases; unmatched junction bases: 23. Looked up from germline, CDR1 is GEAIGNYY and CDR2 is EKD. This CDR3 region has 20 residues. CDR3 in amino acids: CACDTRSGGPPREHFHKLIF. The CDR3 DNA sequence: TGTGCCTGTGACACCCGCTCTGGGGGACCCCCCCGAGAACACTTCCATAAACTCATCTTT.

This clone was found a few times. The chain has TRDV2 and TRDJ1; the match to TRDD3 covers 12 bases. Unmatched junction bases numbered 13, after V lost 0 bases and J lost 0 bases. Germline loops: CDR1 GEAIGNYY, CDR2 EKD. This CDR3 is built from 20 residues. In DNA form, the CDR3 reads TGTGCCTGTGACACCGCAGACCTGGGGGATACGACATCTAACACCGATAAACTCATCTTT. Translating gives CACDTADLGDTTSNTDKLIF.

This clone was seen only a few times. This likely stems from a read error, as it lies one base from a far larger clone. Additional DNA sequences in this sample encode the identical CDR3. The CDR3 coding sequence is TGTGCCTGTGACGTACTGGGGGATACAGCACAGCTCTTCTTT. This translates into CACDVLGDTAQLFF. V gene TRDV2 combines with J gene TRDJ2; 12 bases are shared with TRDD3. CDR1 is GEAIGNYY, CDR2 EKD, per germline. The CDR3 length is 14 residues.

Of note for this clone: TCRdb's protein for this DNA is that of a much larger clone and differs from the translation at residue 13, likely a read error; the protein shown is the DNA translation. The genes are TRDV2 and TRDJ3; 12 bases agree with TRDD3. V shed 3 bases and J 2 bases; nucleotides not matched to a gene: 13. The CDR3 extends over 21 amino acids. CDR1 GEAIGNYY and CDR2 EKD come from the germline V gene. Written as DNA, the CDR3 is TGTGCCTGTGACCCCGCGGAGGCTGGGGGATACGGCCCCTGGGACACCCGACAGATGTTTTTC. Translated, it gives CACDPAEAGGYGPWDTRQMFF.

This clone was counted between two and nine times. A read error likely explains why the TCRdb protein, taken from a much larger clone, differs from this DNA's translation at residue 14; the protein shown is translated from the DNA. The J gene is TRDJ1, the V gene TRDV2; 7 nucleotides line up with TRDD3. This CDR3 region has 17 residues. Germline lookup yields CDR1 GEAIGNYY and CDR2 EKD. CDR3 sequence: CACDTLGGGPSTDRLIF. The CDR3 coding sequence is TGTGCCTGTGACACTCTTGGTGGGGGACCCTCCACCGATAGACTCATCTTT.

Notes on this clone: TCRdb's listed protein matches a much larger clone and diverges from this DNA's translation at residue 4, likely through a read error; the protein shown comes from the DNA. Other DNA sequences in this sample translate to the same CDR3. The gene calls are TRDV2 and TRDJ3; 12 nucleotides match TRDD3. The CDR3 runs to 21 residues. Germline V gene sequence: CDR1 GEAIGNYY, CDR2 EKD. The CDR3 DNA follows: TGCGCCTGTGGCCCCGCGGAGGCTGGGGGATACGGCTCCTGGGACACCCGACAGATGTTTTTC. Translated: CACGPAEAGGYGSWDTRQMFF.

This clone was seen a few times. The protein recorded in TCRdb matches a much larger clone and deviates from this DNA's translation at residue 6, suggesting a read error; the protein here is obtained by translating the DNA. The genes are TRDV2 and TRDJ1; TRDD3 matches at 11 bases. The V and J ends lost 3 bases and 7 bases, in that order; junction bases with no gene match: 21. The CDR3 length is 19 residues. Per the germline V gene, CDR1 is GEAIGNYY and CDR2 is EKD. CDR3: CACDPKPGLGDTGGSKLIF. CDR3 DNA sequence: TGTGCCTGTGACCCCAAGCCCGGTCTGGGGGATACCGGAGGGTCTAAACTCATCTTT.

The chain couples TRDV2 to TRDJ1; TRDD3 agrees at 11 bases. Trimming at V came to 5 bases and at J to 0 bases, leaving 22 bases not matched to a gene. CDR3 size: 21 residues. Germline-derived CDR1 and CDR2 are GEAIGNYY and EKD. The CDR3 sequence is CACGSYWGIDDRPRDTDKLIF. CDR3 bases: TGTGCCTGTGGGAGCTACTGGGGGATAGATGATCGACCCAGGGACACCGATAAACTCATCTTT.

The table lists this clone with a few counts. A read error is possible here, since a much larger clone lies one base away. Different DNA sequences within this sample yield the same CDR3. The CDR3 loop reads CACDLLGDKRQIDKLIF. CDR3 DNA sequence: TGCGCCTGTGACCTACTGGGGGATAAGAGGCAAATCGATAAACTCATCTTT. The gene calls are TRDV2 and TRDJ1; TRDD3 matches 11 bases. From germline, CDR1 is GEAIGNYY and CDR2 EKD. This CDR3 is built from 17 residues.

The sample holds a few counts of this clone. The protein TCRdb gives is from a much larger clone and does not agree with this DNA's translation at residue 9, likely a read error; the protein shown here comes from the DNA. The CDR3 region is CACDTVNGPGDTTSNTDKLIF. CDR3 coding DNA: TGTGCCTGTGACACCGTAAACGGTCCGGGGGATACGACATCTAACACCGATAAACTCATCTTT. The chain employs TRDV2 and TRDJ1, with 10 bases fitting TRDD3. With V trimmed by 0 bases and J by 0 bases, 18 bases remained unmatched. Germline assignment: CDR1 GEAIGNYY and CDR2 EKD. This CDR3 has 21 residues.

Points on this clone: A read error likely explains why the TCRdb protein, taken from a much larger clone, differs from this DNA's translation at residue 4; the protein shown is translated from the DNA. Other DNA sequences from this sample encode an identical CDR3 as well. This rearrangement joins TRDV2 to TRDJ3, with 12 bases aligning to TRDD3. CDR1 is GEAIGNYY, CDR2 EKD, per germline. V lost 5 bases to trimming and J lost 0 bases; unmatched junction nucleotides: 13. The CDR3 consists of 21 residues. CDR3 amino acids: CACGPAEAGGYGSWDTRQMFF. The CDR3 DNA sequence: TGTGCCTGTGGCCCCGCGGAGGCTGGGGGATACGGCTCCTGGGACACCCGACAGATGTTTTTC.

In its sample, this clone is medium-sized. This CDR3 is also generated by other DNA sequences in the sample. The chain recombines TRDV2 with TRDJ1, with 12 bases that match TRDD3. The CDR3 is 20 amino acids. Per germline, CDR1 GEAIGNYY and CDR2 EKD. Losses at the gene ends were 3 bases for V and 9 bases for J; bases not matched to a gene: 25. This CDR3 reads CACDVLGDTGDTPGGGQLIF. As DNA, the CDR3 is TGTGCCTGTGACGTACTGGGGGATACAGGGGACACCCCTGGAGGAGGTCAACTCATCTTT.

This clone qualifies as medium-sized. The rearrangement joins TRDV2 to TRDJ1; 13 nucleotides line up with TRDD3. Germline V gene data show CDR1 as GEAIGNYY and CDR2 as EKD. The CDR3 runs to 19 residues. Trimming removed 3 bases from V and 0 bases from J; junction bases left unmatched: 12. In DNA form, the CDR3 reads TGTGCCTGTGACGATCTTACTGGGGGATACGAGGTCCACACCGATAAACTCATCTTT. This translates into CACDDLTGGYEVHTDKLIF.

Comment on this clone: This sequence may be a read error, since a much larger clone differs from it by one base. J gene TRDJ1 was identified, but the V gene was not called. The CDR3 length is 13 residues. CDR3 protein: CACDNLSGDELIF. The CDR3 bases are TGTGCCTGTGACAACCTTTCAGGTGATGAACTCATCTTT.